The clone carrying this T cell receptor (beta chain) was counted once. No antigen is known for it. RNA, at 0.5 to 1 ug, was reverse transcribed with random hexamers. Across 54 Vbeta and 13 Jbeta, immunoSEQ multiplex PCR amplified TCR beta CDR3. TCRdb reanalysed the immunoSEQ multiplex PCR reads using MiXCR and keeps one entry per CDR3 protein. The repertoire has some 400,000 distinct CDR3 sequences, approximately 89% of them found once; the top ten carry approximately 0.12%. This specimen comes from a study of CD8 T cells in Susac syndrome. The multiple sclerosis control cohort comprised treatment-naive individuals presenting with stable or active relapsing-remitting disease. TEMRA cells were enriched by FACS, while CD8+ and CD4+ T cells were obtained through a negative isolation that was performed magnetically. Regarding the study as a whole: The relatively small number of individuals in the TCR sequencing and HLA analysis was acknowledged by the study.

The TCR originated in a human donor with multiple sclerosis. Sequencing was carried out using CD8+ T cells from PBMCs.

CDR3 loop: CASGFQGGPHEQYF. The CDR3 DNA follows: TGTGCTAGTGGTTTTCAAGGGGGCCCCCACGAGCAGTACTTC. This chain links TRBV12-5 with TRBJ2-7; 7 bases match TRBD1. CDR1 is LGHNT, CDR2 FRNRAP, per germline. Trimming cost V 3 bases and J 5 bases; bases outside gene matches: 7. CDR3 size: 14 residues.